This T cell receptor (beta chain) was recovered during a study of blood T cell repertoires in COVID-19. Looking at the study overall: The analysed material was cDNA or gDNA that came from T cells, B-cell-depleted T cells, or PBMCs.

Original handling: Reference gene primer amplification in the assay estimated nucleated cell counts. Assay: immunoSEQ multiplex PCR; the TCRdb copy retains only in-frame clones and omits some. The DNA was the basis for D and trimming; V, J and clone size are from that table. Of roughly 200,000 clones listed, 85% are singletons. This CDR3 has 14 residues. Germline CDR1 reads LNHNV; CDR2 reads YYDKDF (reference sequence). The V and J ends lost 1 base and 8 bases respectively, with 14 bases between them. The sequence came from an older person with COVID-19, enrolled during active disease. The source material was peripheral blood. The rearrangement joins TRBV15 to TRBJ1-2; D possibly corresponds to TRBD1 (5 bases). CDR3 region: CATSRGNSGRGYTF. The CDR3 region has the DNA TGTGCCACCAGCAGAGGGAACTCAGGGAGGGGCTACACCTTC.